This T cell receptor (beta chain) was retrieved from a study of blood T cell repertoires in COVID-19. Background on the study: The study drew acute and convalescent COVID-19 samples from the United States, Italy and Spain. The analysed material was cDNA or gDNA that came from T cells, B-cell-depleted T cells, or PBMCs.

As handled by the study authors: Scientists estimated how many nucleated cells there were by amplifying reference gene primers. TCRdb's table, derived via immunoSEQ multiplex PCR, lists solely in-frame clones and lacks some. V, J and clone size derive from that table, while D and trimming were established from the DNA sequence. The table lists approximately 260,000 clones, roughly four fifths of them singletons. Trimming cost V 5 bases and J 0 bases; bases outside gene matches: 6. The CDR3 totals 16 residues. The V gene's germline CDR1 is MNHEY and CDR2 SMNVEV (reference sequence). Input material: peripheral blood. The sequence was obtained from a woman in her sixties or seventies with active or convalescent COVID-19. The chain has TRBV27 and TRBJ2-1, with TRBD2 identical over 8 bases. CDR3: CASSTRRGGSYNEQFF. The CDR3 DNA sequence: TGTGCCAGCAGTACCCGCCGGGGGGGCTCCTACAATGAGCAGTTCTTC.